These 18 T cell receptor beta chains were all obtained from the same sample, sequenced in a study of neoadjuvant anti-PD-1 for oral cavity cancer. Specified time point: after neoadjuvant nivolumab, at surgical resection. TCRdb's table, derived via immunoSEQ multiplex PCR, lists solely in-frame clones and lacks some. The profile shows 40,000 to 50,000 clones, about three quarters of them singletons. The sequenced sample was PBMCs, obtained after nivolumab (anti-PD-1) treatment. The receptor set was obtained from a person between 40 and 85 years old with oral cavity squamous cell carcinoma.

This chain's CDR3 is CATSREKASGRVETQYF. CDR3 coding DNA: TGTGCCACCAGCAGAGAAAAGGCTAGCGGGAGGGTGGAGACCCAGTACTTC. The V gene is TRBV15, the J gene TRBJ2-5; 12 positions match TRBD2. J lost 5 bases, V lost 0 bases, and 7 bases had no gene match. Germline CDR1 is LNHNV and CDR2 is YYDKDF (reference sequence). The CDR3 covers 17 residues.

In nucleotides, the CDR3 is TGTGCCAGCAGCGCCCGTCAAGGCGAGACCCAGTACTTC. Protein sequence: CASSARQGETQYF. V is TRBV9 and J is TRBJ2-5; D is unresolved. CDR3 length: 13 residues. CDR1 and CDR2 from the germline V gene are SGDLS and YYNGEE. Trimming removed 3 bases from V and 5 bases from J, with 11 bases in between.

The chain joins TRBV9 to TRBJ1-2; 7 bases fit TRBD1. The CDR3 has 17 amino acids. V trimming: 5 bases; J trimming: 4 bases; junction bases outside the gene matches: 17. Germline V gene lookup returns CDR1 SGDLS and CDR2 YYNGEE. CDR3 sequence (DNA): TGTGCCAGCAGGCCGGACAGGATACTTCGTGGTACCTATGGCTACACCTTC. Translation: CASRPDRILRGTYGYTF.

This clone was seen only once. The rearrangement uses TRBV7-2 and TRBJ1-3; D uncertain. Germline V gives CDR1 SGHTA, CDR2 FQGNSA. V lost 1 base and J lost 0, with 10 bases in between. This CDR3 contains 16 residues. The CDR3 is CASSLEALISGNTIYF. The DNA for the CDR3 is TGTGCCAGCAGCTTAGAAGCATTAATCTCTGGAAACACCATATATTTT.

The CDR3 reads CASTPGTPNQPQHF. The CDR3 DNA sequence: TGTGCCAGCACCCCCGGGACACCAAATCAGCCCCAGCATTTT. V usage is TRBV2 and J usage is TRBJ1-5; D is perhaps TRBD1 (6 bases). V dropped 7 bases and J dropped 4 bases, with 14 bases sitting between them. This CDR3 spans 14 amino acids. Germline CDR1 reads SNHLY; CDR2 reads FYNNEI.

The chain combines TRBV5-1 with TRBJ2-5; no definite D call. CDR1 SGHRS and CDR2 YFSETQ come from the germline V gene. The CDR3 contains 13 residues. V was trimmed by 4 bases and J by 5 bases, leaving 12 bases between them. The CDR3 region is CASSPSLTETQYF. CDR3 coding DNA: TGCGCCAGCAGCCCCTCACTTACCGAGACCCAGTACTTC.

This clone is a singleton in its sample. The chain carries TRBV7-2 and TRBJ1-2; the match to TRBD1 covers 8 bases. The CDR3 extends over 16 amino acids. CDR1 and CDR2 (germline): SGHTA, FQGNSA. Unmatched junction bases numbered 9, after V lost 0 bases and J lost 6 bases. CDR3 region: CASSLAGTGTLDGYTF. The CDR3 bases are TGTGCCAGCAGCTTAGCCGGGACAGGCACACTAGATGGCTACACCTTC.

The V gene is TRBV5-4, the J gene TRBJ1-4, with 9 bases identical to TRBD1. The CDR3 sequence is 15 residues long. The V and J ends lost 7 bases and 4 bases, in that order; junction bases with no gene match: 8. Germline loops: CDR1 SGHNT, CDR2 YYREEE (reference sequence). Here the CDR3 reads CASAQTGGSNEKLFF. DNA for the CDR3: TGTGCCAGCGCACAAACAGGGGGCAGTAATGAAAAACTGTTTTTT.

The sample holds a few counts of this clone. This chain uses TRBV9 with TRBJ1-2; possibly TRBD1 for D (5 bases). The CDR3 runs to 20 residues. CDR1 and CDR2 from the germline V gene are SGDLS and YYNGEE. The germline V and J ends were trimmed by 3 bases and 4 bases, with 31 bases remaining between them. Written as DNA, the CDR3 is TGTGCCAGCAGCGGGAGGATACTCGGAGGGGCTCCAGTAATCCTCTATGGCTACACCTTC. Residues: CASSGRILGGAPVILYGYTF.

The rearrangement joins TRBV6-5 to TRBJ2-5; the D call may be TRBD1 or TRBD2 (5 bases each). Germline V CDR1 and CDR2: MNHEY, SVGAGI. CDR3 length equals 14 residues. The V and J ends lost 5 bases and 1 base respectively, with 11 bases between them. The DNA for the CDR3 is TGTGCCAGCAGTCCCGCCGGGGCCCAAGAGACCCAGTACTTC. It encodes CASSPAGAQETQYF.

The rearrangement uses TRBV11-2 and TRBJ1-4; 10 nucleotides agree with TRBD1. Per germline, CDR1 SGHAT and CDR2 FQNNGV. CDR3 length: 19 residues. J gave up 0 bases and V 5 bases, and 12 bases lay outside the gene matches. CDR3 sequence: CASSPHDRGRIATNEKLFF. The CDR3 DNA is TGTGCCAGCAGCCCCCACGACAGGGGGCGGATAGCAACTAATGAAAAACTGTTTTTT.

The chain has TRBV30 and TRBJ2-7; D is undetermined. V dropped 2 bases and J dropped 2 bases, with 4 bases sitting between them. CDR3 size: 11 residues. Germline lookup yields CDR1 GTSNPN and CDR2 SVGIG (reference sequence). CDR3 amino acids: CAWSSTYEQYF. CDR3 nucleotide sequence: TGTGCCTGGAGTTCGACCTACGAGCAGTACTTC.

In nucleotides, the CDR3 is TGTGCCAGCAGCGTAGCCTGGGCGGGGAACACTGAAGCTTTCTTT. Translating gives CASSVAWAGNTEAFF. The chain is built from TRBV9 and TRBJ1-1; D ambiguous. Deletions cut 0 bases from V and 1 base from J, with 10 bases between. Per the germline V gene, CDR1 is SGDLS and CDR2 is YYNGEE. The CDR3 length is 15 residues.

The genes are TRBV28 and TRBJ2-5; 10 nucleotides align to TRBD1. Per germline, CDR1 MDHEN and CDR2 SYDVKM. The CDR3 is 15 amino acids. Trimming at V came to 5 bases and at J to 5 bases, leaving 8 bases not matched to a gene. The CDR3 spells CASSQDRGRRETQYF. Written as DNA, the CDR3 is TGTGCCAGCAGTCAAGACAGGGGGCGCAGGGAGACCCAGTACTTC.

V gene TRBV12-5 combines with J gene TRBJ2-2, with TRBD1 matching 7 bases. The germline V gene has CDR1 LGHNT and CDR2 FRNRAP. The CDR3 has 14 residues. V was pared by 6 bases and J by 1 base, with 2 bases of the junction left unmatched. Here the CDR3 DNA reads TGTGCTAGTGGCCGGGACAGGAACACCGGGGAGCTGTTTTTT. Translation gives CASGRDRNTGELFF.

The chain employs TRBV5-6 and TRBJ1-2, with D possibly being TRBD1 (5 bases). The germline V gene encodes CDR1 SGHDT and CDR2 YYEEEE. V dropped 7 bases and J dropped 1 base, with 17 bases sitting between them. The CDR3 length is 15 residues. CDR3: CASGSRQSLNYGYTF. The CDR3 bases are TGTGCCAGCGGCTCCCGACAGAGTCTTAACTATGGCTACACCTTC.

The V call is TRBV19, the J call TRBJ1-1; TRBD1 might be the D (5 bases). The CDR3 runs to 14 residues. The V gene's germline CDR1 is LNHDA and CDR2 SQIVND (reference sequence). Trimming left V 7 bases short and J 1 base short, with 13 bases between. CDR3 DNA: TGTGCCAGTAAGAGCGAGAGGGGGAACACTGAAGCTTTCTTT. Translation gives CASKSERGNTEAFF.

The gene calls are TRBV5-4 and TRBJ2-1; TRBD1 agrees at 7 bases. CDR1 SGHNT and CDR2 YYREEE come from the germline V gene (reference sequence). This CDR3 spans 16 amino acids. V lost 4 bases to trimming and J lost 3 bases; unmatched junction nucleotides: 10. CDR3: CASSLTGNFVYNEQFF. In DNA, the CDR3 is TGTGCCAGCAGCCTGACAGGGAATTTTGTCTACAATGAGCAGTTCTTC.